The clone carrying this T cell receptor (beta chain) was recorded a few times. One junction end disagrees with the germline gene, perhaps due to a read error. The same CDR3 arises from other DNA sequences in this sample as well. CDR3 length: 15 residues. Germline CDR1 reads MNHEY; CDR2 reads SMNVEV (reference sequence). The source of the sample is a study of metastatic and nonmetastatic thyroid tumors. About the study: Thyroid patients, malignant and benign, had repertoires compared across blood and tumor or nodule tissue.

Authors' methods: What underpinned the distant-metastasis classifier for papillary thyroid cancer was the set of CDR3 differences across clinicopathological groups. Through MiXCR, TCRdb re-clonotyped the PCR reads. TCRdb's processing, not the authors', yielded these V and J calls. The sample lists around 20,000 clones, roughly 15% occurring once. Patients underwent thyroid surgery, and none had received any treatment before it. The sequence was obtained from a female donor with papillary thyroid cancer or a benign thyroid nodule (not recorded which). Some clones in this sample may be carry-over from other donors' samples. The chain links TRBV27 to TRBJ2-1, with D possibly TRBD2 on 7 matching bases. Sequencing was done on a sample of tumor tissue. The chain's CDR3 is CASSSVGGAVNEQFF. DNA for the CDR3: TGTGCCAGCAGCTCCGTTGGGGGGGCGGTAAATGAGCAATTCTTC.